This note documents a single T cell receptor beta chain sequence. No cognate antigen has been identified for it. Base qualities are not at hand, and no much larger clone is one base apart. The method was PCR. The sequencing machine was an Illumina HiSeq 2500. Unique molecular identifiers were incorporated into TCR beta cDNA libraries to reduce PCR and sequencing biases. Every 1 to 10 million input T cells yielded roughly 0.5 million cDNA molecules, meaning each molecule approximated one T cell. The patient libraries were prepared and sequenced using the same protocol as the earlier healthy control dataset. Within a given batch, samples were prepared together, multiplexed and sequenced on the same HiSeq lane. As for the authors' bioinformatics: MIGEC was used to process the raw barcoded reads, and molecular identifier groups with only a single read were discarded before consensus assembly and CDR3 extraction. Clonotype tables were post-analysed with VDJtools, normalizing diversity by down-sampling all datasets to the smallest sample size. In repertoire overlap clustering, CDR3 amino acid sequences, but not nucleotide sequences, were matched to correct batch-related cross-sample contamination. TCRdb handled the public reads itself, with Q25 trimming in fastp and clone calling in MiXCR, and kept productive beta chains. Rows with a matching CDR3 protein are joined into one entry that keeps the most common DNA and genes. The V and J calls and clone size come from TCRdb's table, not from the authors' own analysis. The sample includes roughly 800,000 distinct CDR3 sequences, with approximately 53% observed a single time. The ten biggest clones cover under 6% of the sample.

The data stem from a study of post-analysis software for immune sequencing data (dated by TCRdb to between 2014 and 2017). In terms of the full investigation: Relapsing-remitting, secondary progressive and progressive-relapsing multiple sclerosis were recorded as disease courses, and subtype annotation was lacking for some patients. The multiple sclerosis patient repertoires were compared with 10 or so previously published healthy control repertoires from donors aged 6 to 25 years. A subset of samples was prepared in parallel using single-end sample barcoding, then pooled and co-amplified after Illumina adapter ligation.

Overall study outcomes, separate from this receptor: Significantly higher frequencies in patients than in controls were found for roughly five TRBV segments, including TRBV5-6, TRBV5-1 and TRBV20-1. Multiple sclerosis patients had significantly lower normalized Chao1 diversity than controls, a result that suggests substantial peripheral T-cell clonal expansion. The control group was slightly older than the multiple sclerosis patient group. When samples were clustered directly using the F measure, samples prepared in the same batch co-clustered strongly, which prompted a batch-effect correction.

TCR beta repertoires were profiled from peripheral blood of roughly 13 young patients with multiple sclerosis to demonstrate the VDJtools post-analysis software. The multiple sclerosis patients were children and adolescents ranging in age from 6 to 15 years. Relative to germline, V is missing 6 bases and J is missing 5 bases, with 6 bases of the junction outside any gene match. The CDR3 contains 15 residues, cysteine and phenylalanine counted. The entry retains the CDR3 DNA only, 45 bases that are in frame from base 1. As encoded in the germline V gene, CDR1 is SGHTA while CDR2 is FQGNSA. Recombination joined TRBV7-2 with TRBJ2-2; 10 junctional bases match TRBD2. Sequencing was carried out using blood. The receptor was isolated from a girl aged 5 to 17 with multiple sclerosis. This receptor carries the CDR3 CASRRTSGLTGELFF. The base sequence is TGTGCCAGCAGGCGGACTAGCGGCCTAACCGGGGAGCTGTTTTTT.